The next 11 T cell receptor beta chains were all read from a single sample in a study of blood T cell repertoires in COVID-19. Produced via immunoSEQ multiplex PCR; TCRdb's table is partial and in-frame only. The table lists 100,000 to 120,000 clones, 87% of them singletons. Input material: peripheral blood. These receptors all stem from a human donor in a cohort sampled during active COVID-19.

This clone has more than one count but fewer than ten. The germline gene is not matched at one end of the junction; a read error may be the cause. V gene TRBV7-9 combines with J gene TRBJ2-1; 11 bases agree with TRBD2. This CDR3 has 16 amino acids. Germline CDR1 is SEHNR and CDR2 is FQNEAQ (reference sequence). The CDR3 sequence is CASSIAGGPSYNEQFF. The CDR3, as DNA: TGTGCCAGCAGCATAGCGGGAGGGCCCTCCTACAATGAGCAGTTCTTC.

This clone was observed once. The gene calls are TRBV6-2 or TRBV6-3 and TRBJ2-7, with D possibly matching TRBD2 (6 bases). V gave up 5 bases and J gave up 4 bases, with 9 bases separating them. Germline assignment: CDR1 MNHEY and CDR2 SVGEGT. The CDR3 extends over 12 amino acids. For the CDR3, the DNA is TGTGCCAGCAGTCCGGAGGGTTACGAGCAGTACTTC. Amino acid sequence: CASSPEGYEQYF.

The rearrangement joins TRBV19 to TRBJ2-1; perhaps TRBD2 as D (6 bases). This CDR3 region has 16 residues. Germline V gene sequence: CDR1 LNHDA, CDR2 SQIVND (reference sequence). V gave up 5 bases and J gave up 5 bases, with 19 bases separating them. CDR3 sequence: CASSLTTREAHNEQFF. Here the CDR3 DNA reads TGTGCCAGTAGTCTCACCACCAGGGAGGCCCACAATGAGCAGTTCTTC.

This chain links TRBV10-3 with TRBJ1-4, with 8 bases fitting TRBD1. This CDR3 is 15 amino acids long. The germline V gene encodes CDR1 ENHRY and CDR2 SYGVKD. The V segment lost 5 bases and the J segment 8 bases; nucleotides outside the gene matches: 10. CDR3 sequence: CAISPGTGSAEKLFF. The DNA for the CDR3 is TGTGCCATCAGTCCCGGGACAGGTTCAGCGGAAAAACTGTTTTTT.

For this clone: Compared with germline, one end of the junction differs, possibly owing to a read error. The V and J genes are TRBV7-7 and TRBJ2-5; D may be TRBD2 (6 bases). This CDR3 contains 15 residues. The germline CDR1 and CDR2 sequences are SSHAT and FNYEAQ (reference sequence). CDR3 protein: CASSPGRLIQETQYF. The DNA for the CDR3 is TGTGCTAGCAGCCCCGGGAGACTCATCCAAGAGACCCAGTACTTC.

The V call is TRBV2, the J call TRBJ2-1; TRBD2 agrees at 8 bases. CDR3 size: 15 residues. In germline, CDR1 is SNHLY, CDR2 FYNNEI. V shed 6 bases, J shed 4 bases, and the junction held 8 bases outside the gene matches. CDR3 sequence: CASRFSSGGYNEQFF. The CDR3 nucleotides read TGTGCCAGCAGATTTTCGAGCGGGGGTTACAATGAGCAGTTCTTC.

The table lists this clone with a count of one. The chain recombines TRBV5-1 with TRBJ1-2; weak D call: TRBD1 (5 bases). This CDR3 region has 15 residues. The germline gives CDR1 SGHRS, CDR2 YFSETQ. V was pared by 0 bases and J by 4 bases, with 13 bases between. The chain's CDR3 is CASSLGPGSTYGYTF. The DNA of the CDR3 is TGCGCCAGCAGCTTGGGGCCAGGGTCTACCTATGGCTACACCTTC.

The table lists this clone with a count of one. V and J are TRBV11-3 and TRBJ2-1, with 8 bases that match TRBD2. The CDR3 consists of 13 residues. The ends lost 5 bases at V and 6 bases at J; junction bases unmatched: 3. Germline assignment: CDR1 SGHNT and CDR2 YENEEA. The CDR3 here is CASSAGTSNEQFF. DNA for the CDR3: TGTGCCAGCAGCGCGGGGACTAGCAATGAGCAGTTCTTC. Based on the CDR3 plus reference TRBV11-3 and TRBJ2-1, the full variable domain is EAGVVQSPRYKIIEKKQPVAFWCNPISGHNTLYWYLQNLGQGPELLIRYENEEAVDDSQLPKDRFSAERLKGVDSTLKIQPAELGDSAVYLCASSAGTSNEQFFGPGTRLTVL.

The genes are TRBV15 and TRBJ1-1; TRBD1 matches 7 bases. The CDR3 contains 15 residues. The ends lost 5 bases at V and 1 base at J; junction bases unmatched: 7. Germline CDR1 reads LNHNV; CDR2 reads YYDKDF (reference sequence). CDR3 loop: CATSGHTGANTEAFF. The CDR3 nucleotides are TGTGCCACCAGCGGCCACACAGGGGCGAACACTGAAGCTTTCTTT.

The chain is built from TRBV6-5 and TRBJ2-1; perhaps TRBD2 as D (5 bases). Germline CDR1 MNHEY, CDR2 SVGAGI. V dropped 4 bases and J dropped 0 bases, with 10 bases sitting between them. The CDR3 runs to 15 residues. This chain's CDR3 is CASSLASFSYNEQFF. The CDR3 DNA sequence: TGTGCCAGCAGTTTAGCTAGCTTCTCCTACAATGAGCAGTTCTTC.

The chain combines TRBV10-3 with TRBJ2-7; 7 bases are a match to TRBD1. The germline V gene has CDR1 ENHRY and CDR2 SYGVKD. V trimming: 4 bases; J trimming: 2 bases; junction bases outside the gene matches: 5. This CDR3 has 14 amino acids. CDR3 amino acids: CAISADRDTYEQYF. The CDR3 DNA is TGTGCCATCAGTGCCGACAGGGACACCTACGAGCAGTACTTC.